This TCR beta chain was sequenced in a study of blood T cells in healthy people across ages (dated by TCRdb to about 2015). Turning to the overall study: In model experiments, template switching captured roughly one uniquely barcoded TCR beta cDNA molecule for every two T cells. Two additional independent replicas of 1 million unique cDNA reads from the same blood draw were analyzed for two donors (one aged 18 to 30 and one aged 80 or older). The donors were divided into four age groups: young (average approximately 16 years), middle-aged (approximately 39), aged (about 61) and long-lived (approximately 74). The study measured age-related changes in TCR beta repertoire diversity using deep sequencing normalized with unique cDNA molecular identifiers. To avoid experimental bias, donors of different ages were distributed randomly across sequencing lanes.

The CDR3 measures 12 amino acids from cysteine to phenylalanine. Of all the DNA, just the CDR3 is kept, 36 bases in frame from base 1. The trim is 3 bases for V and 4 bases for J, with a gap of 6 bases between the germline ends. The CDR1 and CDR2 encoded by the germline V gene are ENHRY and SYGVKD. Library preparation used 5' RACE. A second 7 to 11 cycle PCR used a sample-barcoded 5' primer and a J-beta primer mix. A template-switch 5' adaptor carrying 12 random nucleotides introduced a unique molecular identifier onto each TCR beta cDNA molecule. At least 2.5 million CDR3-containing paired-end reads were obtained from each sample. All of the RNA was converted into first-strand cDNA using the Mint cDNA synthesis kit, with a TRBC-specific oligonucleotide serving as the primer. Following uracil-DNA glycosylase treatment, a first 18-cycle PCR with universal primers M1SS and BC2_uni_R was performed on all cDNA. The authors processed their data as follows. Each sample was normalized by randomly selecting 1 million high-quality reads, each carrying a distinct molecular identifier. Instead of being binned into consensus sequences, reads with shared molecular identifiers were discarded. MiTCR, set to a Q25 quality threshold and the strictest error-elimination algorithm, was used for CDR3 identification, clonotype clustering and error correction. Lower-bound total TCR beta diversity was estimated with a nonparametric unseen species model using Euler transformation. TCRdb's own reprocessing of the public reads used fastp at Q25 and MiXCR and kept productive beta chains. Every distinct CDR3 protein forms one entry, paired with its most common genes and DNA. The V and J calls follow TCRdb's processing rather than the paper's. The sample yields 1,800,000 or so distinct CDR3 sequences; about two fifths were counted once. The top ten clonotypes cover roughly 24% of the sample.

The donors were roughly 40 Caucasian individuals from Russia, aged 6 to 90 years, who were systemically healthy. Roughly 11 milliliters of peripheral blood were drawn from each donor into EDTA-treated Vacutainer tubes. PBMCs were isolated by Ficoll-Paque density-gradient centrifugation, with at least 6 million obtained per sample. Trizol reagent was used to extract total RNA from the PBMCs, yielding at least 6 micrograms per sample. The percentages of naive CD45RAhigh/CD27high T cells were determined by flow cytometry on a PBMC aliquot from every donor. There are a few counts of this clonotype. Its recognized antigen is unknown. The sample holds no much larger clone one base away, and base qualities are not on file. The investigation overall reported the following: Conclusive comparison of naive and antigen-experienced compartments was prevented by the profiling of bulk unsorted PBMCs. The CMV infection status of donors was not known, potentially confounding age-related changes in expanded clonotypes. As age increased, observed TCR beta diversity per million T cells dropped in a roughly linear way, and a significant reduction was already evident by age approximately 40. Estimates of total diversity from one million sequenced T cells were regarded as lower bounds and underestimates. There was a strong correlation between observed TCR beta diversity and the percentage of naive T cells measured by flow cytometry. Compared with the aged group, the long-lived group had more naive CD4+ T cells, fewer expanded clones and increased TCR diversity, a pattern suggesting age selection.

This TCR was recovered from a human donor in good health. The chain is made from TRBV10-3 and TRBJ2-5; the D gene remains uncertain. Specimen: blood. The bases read TGTGCCATCAGTGAAGTTGGAGAGACCCAGTACTTC. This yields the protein CAISEVGETQYF.